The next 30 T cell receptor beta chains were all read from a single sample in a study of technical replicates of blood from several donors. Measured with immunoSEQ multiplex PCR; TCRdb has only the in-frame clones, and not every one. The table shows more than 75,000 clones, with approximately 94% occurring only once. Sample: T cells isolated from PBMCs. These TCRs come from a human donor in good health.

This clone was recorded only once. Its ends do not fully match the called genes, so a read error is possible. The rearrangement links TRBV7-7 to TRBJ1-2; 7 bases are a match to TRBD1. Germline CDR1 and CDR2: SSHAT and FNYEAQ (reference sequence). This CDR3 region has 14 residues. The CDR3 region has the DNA TGTGCTAGCAGCCCAGGGGGAGTCGGCTATGGCTACACCTTC. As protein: CASSPGGVGYGYTF.

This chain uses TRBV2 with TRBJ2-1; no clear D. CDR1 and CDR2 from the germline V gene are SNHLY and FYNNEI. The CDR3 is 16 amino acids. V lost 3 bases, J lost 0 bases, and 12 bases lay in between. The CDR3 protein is CASSEIQAASYNEQFF. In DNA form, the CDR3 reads TGTGCCAGCAGTGAGATTCAGGCTGCCTCCTACAATGAGCAGTTCTTC.

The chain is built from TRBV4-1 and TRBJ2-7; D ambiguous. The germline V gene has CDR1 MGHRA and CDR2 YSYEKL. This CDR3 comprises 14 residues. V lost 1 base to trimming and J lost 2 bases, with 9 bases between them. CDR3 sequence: CASSQAGFPYEQYF. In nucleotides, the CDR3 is TGCGCCAGCAGCCAAGCCGGGTTTCCCTACGAGCAGTACTTC.

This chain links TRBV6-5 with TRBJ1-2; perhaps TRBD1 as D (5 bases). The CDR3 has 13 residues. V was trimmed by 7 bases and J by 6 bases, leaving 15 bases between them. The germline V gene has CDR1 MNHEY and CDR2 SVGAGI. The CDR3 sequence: CASIGLGVNGYTF. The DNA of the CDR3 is TGTGCCAGCATTGGGTTAGGGGTGAATGGCTACACCTTC.

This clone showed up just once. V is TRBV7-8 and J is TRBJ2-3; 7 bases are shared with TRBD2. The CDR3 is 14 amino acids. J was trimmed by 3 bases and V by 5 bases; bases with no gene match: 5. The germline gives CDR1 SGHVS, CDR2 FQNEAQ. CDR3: CASSQAGATDTQYF. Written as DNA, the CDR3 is TGTGCCAGCAGCCAGGCGGGAGCAACAGATACGCAGTATTTT.

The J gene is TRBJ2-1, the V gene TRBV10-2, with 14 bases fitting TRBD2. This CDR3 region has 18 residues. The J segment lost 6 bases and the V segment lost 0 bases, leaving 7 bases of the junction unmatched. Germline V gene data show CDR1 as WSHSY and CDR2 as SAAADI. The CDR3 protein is CASSESGLAGVRANEQFF. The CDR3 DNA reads TGCGCCAGCAGTGAGTCGGGACTAGCGGGAGTCCGGGCCAATGAGCAGTTCTTC.

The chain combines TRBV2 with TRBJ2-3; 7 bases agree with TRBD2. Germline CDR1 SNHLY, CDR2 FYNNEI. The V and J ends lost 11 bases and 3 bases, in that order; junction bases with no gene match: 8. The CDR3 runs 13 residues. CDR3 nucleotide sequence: TGTGCCGGGGGACTACCCCTAACAGATACGCAGTATTTT. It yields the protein CAGGLPLTDTQYF.

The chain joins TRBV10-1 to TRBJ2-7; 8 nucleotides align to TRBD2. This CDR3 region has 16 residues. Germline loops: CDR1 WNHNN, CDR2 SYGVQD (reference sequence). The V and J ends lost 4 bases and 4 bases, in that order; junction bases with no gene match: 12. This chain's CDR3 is CASSGPSTSEPYEQYF. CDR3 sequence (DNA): TGCGCCAGCAGTGGTCCTTCGACTAGCGAGCCGTACGAGCAGTACTTC.

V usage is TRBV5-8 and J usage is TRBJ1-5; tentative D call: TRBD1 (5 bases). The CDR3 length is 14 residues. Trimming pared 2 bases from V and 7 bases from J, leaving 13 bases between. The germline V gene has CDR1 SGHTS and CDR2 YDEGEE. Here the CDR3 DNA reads TGTGCCAGCAGCTTAATGGCAGGGCAACAGCCCCAGCATTTT. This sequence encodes CASSLMAGQQPQHF.

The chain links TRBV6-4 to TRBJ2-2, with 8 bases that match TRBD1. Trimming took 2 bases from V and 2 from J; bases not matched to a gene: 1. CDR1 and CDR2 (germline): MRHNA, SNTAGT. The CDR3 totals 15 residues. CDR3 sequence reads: CASSDGTGNTGELFF. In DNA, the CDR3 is TGTGCCAGCAGTGACGGGACAGGAAACACCGGGGAGCTGTTTTTT.

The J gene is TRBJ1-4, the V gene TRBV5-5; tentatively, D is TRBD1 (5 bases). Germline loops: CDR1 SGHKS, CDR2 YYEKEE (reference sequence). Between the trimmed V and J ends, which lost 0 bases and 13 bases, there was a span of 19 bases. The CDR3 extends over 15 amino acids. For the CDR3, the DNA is TGTGCCAGCAGCTTGGGAGAAGACAGTGTACTGGGACTGTTTTTT. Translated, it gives CASSLGEDSVLGLFF.

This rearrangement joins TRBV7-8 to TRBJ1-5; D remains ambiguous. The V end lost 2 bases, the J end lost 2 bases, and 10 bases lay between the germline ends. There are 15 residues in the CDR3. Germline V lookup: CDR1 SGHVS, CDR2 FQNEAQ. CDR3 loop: CASSLTGQGNQPQHF. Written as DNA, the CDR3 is TGTGCCAGCAGCTTAACCGGCCAGGGCAATCAGCCCCAGCATTTT.

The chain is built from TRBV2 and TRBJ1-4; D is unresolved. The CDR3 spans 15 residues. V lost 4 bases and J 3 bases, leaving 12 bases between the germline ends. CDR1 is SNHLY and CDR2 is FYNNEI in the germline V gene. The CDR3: CASSVAASANEKLFF. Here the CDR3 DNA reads TGTGCCAGCAGTGTCGCGGCATCTGCTAATGAAAAACTGTTTTTT.

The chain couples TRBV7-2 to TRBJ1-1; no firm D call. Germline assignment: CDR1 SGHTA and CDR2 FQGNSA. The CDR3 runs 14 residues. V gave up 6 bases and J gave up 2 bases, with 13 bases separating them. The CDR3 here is CASRPSGPNTEAFF. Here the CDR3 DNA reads TGTGCCAGCAGGCCGAGTGGGCCAAACACTGAAGCTTTCTTT.

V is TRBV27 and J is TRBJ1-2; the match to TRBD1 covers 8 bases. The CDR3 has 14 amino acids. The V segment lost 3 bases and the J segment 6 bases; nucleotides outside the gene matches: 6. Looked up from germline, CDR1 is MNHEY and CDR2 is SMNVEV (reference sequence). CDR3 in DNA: TGTGCCAGCAGTTTTTCCGGGACAGGTAATGGCTACACCTTC. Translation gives CASSFSGTGNGYTF.

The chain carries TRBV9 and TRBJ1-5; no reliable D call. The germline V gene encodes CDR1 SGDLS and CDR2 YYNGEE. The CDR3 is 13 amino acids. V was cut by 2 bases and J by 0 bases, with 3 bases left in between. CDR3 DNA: TGTGCCAGCAGCGTGTATAGCAATCAGCCCCAGCATTTT. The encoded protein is CASSVYSNQPQHF.

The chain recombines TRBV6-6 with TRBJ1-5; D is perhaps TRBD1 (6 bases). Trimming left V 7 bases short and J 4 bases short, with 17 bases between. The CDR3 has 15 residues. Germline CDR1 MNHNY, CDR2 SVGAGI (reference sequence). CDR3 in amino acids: CASTFDRSSNQPQHF. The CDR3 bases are TGTGCCAGCACCTTTGACAGGTCGAGTAATCAGCCCCAGCATTTT.

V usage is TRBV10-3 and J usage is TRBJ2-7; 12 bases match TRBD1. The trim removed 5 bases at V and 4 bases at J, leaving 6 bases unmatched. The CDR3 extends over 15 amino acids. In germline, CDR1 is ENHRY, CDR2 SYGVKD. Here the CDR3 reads CAISKAGQGAYEQYF. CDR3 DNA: TGTGCCATCAGTAAAGCGGGACAGGGGGCTTACGAGCAGTACTTC.

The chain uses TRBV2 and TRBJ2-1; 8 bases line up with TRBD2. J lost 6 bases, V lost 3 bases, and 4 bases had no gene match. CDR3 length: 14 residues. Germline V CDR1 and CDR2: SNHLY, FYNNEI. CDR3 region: CASSEGLVGNEQFF. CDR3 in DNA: TGTGCCAGCAGTGAGGGACTAGTGGGCAATGAGCAGTTCTTC. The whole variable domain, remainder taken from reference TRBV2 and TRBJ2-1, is EPEVTQTPSHQVTQMGQEVILRCVPISNHLYFYWYRQILGQKVEFLVSFYNNEISEKSEIFDDQFSVERPDGSNFTLKIRSTKLEDSAMYFCASSEGLVGNEQFFGPGTRLTVL.

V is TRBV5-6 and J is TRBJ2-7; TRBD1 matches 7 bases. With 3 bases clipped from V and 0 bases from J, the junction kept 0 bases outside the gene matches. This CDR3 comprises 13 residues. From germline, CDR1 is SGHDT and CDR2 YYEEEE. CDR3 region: CASSWDSSYEQYF. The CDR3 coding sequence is TGTGCCAGCAGCTGGGACAGCTCCTACGAGCAGTACTTC.

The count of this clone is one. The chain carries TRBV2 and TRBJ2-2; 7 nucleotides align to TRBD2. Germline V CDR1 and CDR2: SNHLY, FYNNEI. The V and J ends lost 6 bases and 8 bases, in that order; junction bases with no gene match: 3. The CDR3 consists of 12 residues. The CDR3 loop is CASRGLVGELFF. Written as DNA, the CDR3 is TGTGCCAGCAGAGGACTAGTTGGGGAGCTGTTTTTT.

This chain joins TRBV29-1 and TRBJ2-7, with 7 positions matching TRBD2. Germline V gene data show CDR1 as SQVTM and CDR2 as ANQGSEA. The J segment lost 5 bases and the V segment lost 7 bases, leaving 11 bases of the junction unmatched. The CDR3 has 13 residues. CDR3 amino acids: CSAVGGSVHEQYF. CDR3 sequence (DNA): TGCAGCGCTGTAGGCGGGAGTGTCCACGAGCAGTACTTC.

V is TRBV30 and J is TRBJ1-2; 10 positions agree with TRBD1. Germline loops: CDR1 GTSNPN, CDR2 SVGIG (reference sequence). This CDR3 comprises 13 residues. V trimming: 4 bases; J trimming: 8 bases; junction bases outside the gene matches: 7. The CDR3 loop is CAWTTGQGLGYTF. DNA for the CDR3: TGTGCCTGGACCACGGGACAGGGGTTGGGCTACACCTTC.

CDR3 amino acids: CAISESSIGTGDRGYTF. The DNA for the CDR3 is TGTGCCATCAGTGAGTCCAGTATAGGGACAGGGGATCGCGGCTACACCTTC. The chain links TRBV10-3 to TRBJ1-2, with 10 positions matching TRBD1. Germline lookup yields CDR1 ENHRY and CDR2 SYGVKD. This CDR3 has 17 residues. V gave up 0 bases and J gave up 8 bases; unmatched junction bases: 12.

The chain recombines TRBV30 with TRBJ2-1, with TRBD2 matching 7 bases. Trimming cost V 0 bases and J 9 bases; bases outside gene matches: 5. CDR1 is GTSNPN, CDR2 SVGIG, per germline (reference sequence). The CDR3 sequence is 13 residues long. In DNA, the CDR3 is TGTGCCTGGAGTGTGGCAGCGGGAACTGAGCAGTTCTTC. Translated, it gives CAWSVAAGTEQFF.

The CDR3 DNA is TGCGCCAGCAGCCGGGGGACTAGCGAAGAGACCCAGTACTTC. As protein: CASSRGTSEETQYF. This chain joins TRBV4-1 and TRBJ2-5, with TRBD2 matching 10 bases. V trimming: 4 bases; J trimming: 3 bases; junction bases outside the gene matches: 2. In germline, CDR1 is MGHRA, CDR2 YSYEKL. The CDR3 runs to 14 residues.

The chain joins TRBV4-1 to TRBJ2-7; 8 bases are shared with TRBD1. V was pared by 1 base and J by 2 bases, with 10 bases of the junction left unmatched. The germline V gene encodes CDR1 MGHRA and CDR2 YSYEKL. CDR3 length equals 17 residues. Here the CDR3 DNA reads TGCGCCAGCAGCCAAGCCATTACAGGGGGATGGACCTACGAGCAGTACTTC. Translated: CASSQAITGGWTYEQYF.

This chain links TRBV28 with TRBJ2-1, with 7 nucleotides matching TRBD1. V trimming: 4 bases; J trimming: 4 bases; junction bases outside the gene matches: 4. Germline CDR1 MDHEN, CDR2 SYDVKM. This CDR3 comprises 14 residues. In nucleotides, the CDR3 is TGTGCCAGCAGTTGGACAGGAGCGTACAATGAGCAGTTCTTC. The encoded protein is CASSWTGAYNEQFF.

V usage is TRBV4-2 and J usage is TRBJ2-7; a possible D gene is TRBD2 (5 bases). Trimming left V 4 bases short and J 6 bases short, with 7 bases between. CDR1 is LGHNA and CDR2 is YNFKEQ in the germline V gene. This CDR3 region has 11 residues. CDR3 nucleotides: TGTGCCAGCAGCCCTGGAGGCGAGCAGTACTTC. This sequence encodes CASSPGGEQYF.

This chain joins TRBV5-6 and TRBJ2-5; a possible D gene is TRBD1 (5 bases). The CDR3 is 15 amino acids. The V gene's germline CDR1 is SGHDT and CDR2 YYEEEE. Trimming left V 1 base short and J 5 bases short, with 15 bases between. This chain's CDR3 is CASSLMLGPTETQYF. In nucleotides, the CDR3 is TGTGCCAGCAGCTTGATGCTGGGGCCGACGGAGACCCAGTACTTC.